This T cell receptor (beta chain) was recorded in a study of long-term antiretroviral therapy in people with HIV. This clone appeared a few times. Between the trimmed V and J ends, which lost 5 bases and 11 bases, there was a span of 18 bases. CDR3 size: 13 residues. Germline V gives CDR1 SGHTA, CDR2 FQGTGA. With survey level as its setting, the immunoSEQ assay was v3.0. Assay: immunoSEQ multiplex PCR; the TCRdb copy retains only in-frame clones and omits some. This sample has 14,000 or so clones; over 70% occur once, and the top ten carry nearly 20%. This TCR was recovered from a man aged 35 to 55 with HIV. The sample here was unsorted PBMCs, taken 1.3 years before starting antiretroviral therapy. The chain uses TRBV7-3 and TRBJ1-2; tentatively, D is TRBD1 (5 bases). CDR3 sequence (DNA): TGTGCCAGCAGCCCGGGAGGCGGGTCAGGGTACACCTTC. The encoded protein is CASSPGGGSGYTF. Full variable domain (missing parts from reference TRBV7-3 and TRBJ1-2): GAGVSQTPSNKVTEKGKYVELRCDPISGHTALYWYRQSLGQGPEFLIYFQGTGAADDSGLPNDRFFAVRPEGSVSTLKIQRTERGDSAVYLCASSPGGGSGYTFGSGTRLTVV.